This TCR beta chain was observed in a study of molecular identifiers for immune sequencing clone quantification. Study-wide findings and caveats: Among effectors, clones above 20 RNA copies held over 98% of molecules; among naive cells, under 1%. Should identical TCR molecules share a barcode, the sizes of highly expanded clones could be underestimated.

This CDR3 comprises 14 residues. Looked up from germline, CDR1 is DFQATT and CDR2 is SNEGSKA (reference sequence). Unmatched junction bases numbered 7, after V lost 3 bases and J lost 3 bases. Making the bulk TCR libraries relied on previously described methods and listed TCR primers. TCRdb processed the PCR reads anew with MiXCR; each CDR3 protein has one entry. The data contain about 60,000 distinct CDR3 sequences, around 20% of them seen just once; the ten biggest clones take up around 1.4%. This clonotype was found many times. Its antigen is still unknown. The sample comprised naive CD8+ T cells from blood, with Jurkat cell RNA spiked in. Subset denoted: FACS-sorted CD8+CD4-CCR7+CD45RA+ naive T cells. The genes are TRBV20-1 and TRBJ2-5; TRBD2 agrees at 7 bases. The sequence derives from a human donor in good health. Some libraries in this study had Jurkat cell RNA spiked in. CDR3 DNA: TGCAGTGCTAGTGGCGGGAGTGCTGAAGAGACCCAGTACTTC. Its translation: CSASGGSAEETQYF.